Given below is one T cell receptor (beta chain) in context. Its antigen is as yet unknown. Each CDR3 protein is one row after TCRdb ran MiXCR on the RT-PCR reads. The top ten clones hold about 3% of a sample with around 480,000 distinct CDR3 sequences, more than 15% of them seen once. The sample is drawn from a study of response to subunit inactivated influenza vaccine. The CDR3 is 14 residues long. The ends lost 5 bases at V and 4 bases at J; junction bases unmatched: 9. The germline gives CDR1 DFQATT, CDR2 SNEGSKA (reference sequence). Study-level results: Only a handful of new T cells, the authors suggested, are recruited with each seasonal influenza vaccination.

The chain recombines TRBV20-1 with TRBJ2-7; 9 bases agree with TRBD2. The specimen was CD4+ T cells sorted from PBMCs, collected less than 30 months after vaccination. The TCR sequence derives from a man between 45 and 75 years old who received an inactivated influenza vaccine. CDR3 region: CSAPDSGRTYEQYF. DNA for the CDR3: TGCAGTGCTCCGGATAGCGGGAGAACTTACGAGCAGTACTTC.